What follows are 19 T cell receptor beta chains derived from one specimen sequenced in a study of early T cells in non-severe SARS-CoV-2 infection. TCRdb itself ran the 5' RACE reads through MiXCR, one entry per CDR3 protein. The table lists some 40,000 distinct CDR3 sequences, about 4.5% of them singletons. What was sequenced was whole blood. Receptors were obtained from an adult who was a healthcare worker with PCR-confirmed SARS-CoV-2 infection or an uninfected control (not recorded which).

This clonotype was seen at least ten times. The CDR3 DNA reads TGTGCCAGCAGAACCTCCTCAGGGAATGGCTACACCTTC. Protein: CASRTSSGNGYTF. The chain joins TRBV6-6 to TRBJ1-2, with D possibly TRBD1 on 5 matching bases. V lost 6 bases and J 6 bases, leaving 14 bases between the germline ends. Germline CDR1 and CDR2: MNHNY and SVGAGI (reference sequence). The CDR3 sequence is 13 residues long.

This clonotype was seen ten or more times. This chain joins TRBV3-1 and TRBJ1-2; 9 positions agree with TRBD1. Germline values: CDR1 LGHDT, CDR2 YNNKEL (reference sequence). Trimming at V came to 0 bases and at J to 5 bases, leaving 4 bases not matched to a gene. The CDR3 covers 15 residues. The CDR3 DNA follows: TGTGCCAGCAGCCAAGAGGACAGGGGACGATATGGCTACACCTTC. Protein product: CASSQEDRGRYGYTF. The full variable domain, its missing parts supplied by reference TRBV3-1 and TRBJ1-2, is DTAVSQTPKYLVTQMGNDKSIKCEQNLGHDTMYWYKQDSKKFLKIMFSYNNKELIINETVPNRFSPKSPDKAHLNLHINSLELGDSAVYFCASSQEDRGRYGYTFGSGTRLTVV.

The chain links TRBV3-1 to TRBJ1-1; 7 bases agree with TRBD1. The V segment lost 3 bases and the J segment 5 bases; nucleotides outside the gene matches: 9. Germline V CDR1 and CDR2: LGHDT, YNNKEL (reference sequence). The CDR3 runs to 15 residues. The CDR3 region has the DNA TGTGCCAGCAGCCAGCCCTGGCAGGGGGGGACTGAAGCTTTCTTT. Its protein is CASSQPWQGGTEAFF.

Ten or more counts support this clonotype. CDR3 residues: CASSQVHEQYF. CDR3 coding DNA: TGTGCCAGCAGCCAAGTTCACGAGCAGTACTTC. The V call is TRBV3-1, the J call TRBJ2-7; D gene ambiguous. Germline V gene data show CDR1 as LGHDT and CDR2 as YNNKEL (reference sequence). The CDR3 totals 11 residues. The V gene lost 1 base and the J gene lost 5 bases, with 3 bases spanning the gap.

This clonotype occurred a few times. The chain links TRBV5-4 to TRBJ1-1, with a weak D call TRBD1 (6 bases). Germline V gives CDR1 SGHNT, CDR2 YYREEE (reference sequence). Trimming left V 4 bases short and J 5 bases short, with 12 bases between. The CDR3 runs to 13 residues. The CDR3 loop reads CASSRDTFTEAFF. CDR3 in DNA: TGTGCCAGCAGCCGGGACACGTTTACTGAAGCTTTCTTT.

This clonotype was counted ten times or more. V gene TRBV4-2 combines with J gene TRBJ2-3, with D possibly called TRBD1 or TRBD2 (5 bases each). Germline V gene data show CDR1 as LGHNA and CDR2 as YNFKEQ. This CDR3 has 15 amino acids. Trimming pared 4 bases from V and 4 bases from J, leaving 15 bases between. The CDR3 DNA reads TGTGCCAGCAGCCCGTCGGACCGGGGCCCAGATACGCAGTATTTT. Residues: CASSPSDRGPDTQYF.

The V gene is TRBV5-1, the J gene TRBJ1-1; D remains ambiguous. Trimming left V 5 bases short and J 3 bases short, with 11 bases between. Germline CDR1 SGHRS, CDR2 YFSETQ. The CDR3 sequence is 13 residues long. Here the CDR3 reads CASRGRGDTEAFF. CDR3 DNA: TGCGCCAGCAGGGGCCGGGGAGACACTGAAGCTTTCTTT.

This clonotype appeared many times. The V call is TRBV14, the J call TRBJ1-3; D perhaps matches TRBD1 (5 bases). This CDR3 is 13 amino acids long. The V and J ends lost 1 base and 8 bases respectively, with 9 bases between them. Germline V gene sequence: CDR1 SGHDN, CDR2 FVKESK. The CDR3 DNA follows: TGTGCCAGCAGCCAAGTGGGGCTCGACACCATATATTTT. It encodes CASSQVGLDTIYF. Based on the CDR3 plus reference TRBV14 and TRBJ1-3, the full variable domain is EAGVTQFPSHSVIEKGQTVTLRCDPISGHDNLYWYRRVMGKEIKFLLHFVKESKQDESGMPNNRFLAERTGGTYSTLKVQPAELEDSGVYFCASSQVGLDTIYFGEGSWLTVV.

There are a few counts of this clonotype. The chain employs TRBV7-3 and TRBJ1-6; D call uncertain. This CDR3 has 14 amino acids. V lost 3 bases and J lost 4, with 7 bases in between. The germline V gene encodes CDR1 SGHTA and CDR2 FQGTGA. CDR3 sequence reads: CASSFASYNSPLHF. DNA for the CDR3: TGTGCCAGCAGCTTCGCCTCTTATAATTCACCCCTCCACTTT. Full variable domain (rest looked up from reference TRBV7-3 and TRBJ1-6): GAGVSQTPSNKVTEKGKYVELRCDPISGHTALYWYRQSLGQGPEFLIYFQGTGAADDSGLPNDRFFAVRPEGSVSTLKIQRTERGDSAVYLCASSFASYNSPLHFGNGTRLTVT.

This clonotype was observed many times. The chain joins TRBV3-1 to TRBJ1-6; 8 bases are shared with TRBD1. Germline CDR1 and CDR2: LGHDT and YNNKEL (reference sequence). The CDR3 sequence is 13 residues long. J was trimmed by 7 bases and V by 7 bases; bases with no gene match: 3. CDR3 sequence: CASTGQGNSPLHF. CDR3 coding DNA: TGTGCCAGCACCGGACAGGGCAATTCACCCCTCCACTTT.

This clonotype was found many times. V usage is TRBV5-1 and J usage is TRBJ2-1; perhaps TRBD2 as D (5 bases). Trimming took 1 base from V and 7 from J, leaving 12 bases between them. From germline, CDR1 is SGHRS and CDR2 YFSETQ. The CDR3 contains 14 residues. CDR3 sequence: CASSLNGVDNEQFF. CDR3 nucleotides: TGCGCCAGCAGCTTGAACGGGGTTGATAATGAGCAGTTCTTC.

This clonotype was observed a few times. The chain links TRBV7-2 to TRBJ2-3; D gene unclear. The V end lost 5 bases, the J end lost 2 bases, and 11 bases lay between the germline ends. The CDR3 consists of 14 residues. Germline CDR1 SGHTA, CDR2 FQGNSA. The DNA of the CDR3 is TGTGCCAGCAGCAAAAGGACCAACACAGATACGCAGTATTTT. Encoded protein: CASSKRTNTDTQYF.

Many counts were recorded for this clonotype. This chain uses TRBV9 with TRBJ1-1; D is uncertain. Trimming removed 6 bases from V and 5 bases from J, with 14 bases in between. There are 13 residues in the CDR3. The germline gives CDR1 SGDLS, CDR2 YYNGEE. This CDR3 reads CASMAEEKTEAFF. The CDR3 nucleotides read TGTGCCAGCATGGCGGAGGAAAAAACTGAAGCTTTCTTT.

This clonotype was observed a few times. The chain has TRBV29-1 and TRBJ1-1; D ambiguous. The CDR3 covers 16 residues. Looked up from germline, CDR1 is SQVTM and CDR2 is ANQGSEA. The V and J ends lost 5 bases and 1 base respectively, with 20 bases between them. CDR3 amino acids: CSVLQAGLLGNTEAFF. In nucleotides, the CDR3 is TGCAGCGTTTTGCAAGCGGGGTTATTGGGGAACACTGAAGCTTTCTTT.

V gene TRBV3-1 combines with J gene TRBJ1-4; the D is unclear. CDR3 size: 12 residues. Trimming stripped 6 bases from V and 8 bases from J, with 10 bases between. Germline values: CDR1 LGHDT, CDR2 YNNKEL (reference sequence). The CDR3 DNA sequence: TGTGCCAGCAGGCTTGTTGGCGAAAAACTGTTTTTT. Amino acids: CASRLVGEKLFF.

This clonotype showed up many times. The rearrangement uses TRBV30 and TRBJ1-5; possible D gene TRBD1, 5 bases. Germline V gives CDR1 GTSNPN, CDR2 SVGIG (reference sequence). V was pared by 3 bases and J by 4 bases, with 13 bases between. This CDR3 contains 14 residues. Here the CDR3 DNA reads TGTGCCTGGAGCCCGGGGGGGAATAATCAGCCCCAGCATTTT. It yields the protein CAWSPGGNNQPQHF.

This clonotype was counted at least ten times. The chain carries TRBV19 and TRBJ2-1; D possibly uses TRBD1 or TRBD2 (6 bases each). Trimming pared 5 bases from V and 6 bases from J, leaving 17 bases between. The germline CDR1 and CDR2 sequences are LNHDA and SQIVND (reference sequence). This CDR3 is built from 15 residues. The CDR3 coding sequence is TGTGCCAGTAGTCCCCGAGGGGGGTCTTTCAATGAGCAGTTCTTC. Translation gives CASSPRGGSFNEQFF. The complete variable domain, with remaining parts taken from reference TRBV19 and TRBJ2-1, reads DGGITQSPKYLFRKEGQNVTLSCEQNLNHDAMYWYRQDPGQGLRLIYYSQIVNDFQKGDIAEGYSVSREKKESFPLTVTSAQKNPTAFYLCASSPRGGSFNEQFFGPGTRLTVL.

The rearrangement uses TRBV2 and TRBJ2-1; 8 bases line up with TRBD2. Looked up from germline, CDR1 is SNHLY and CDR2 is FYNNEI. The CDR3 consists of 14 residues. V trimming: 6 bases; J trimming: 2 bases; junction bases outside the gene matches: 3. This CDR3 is CASRTGGAYNEQFF. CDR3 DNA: TGTGCCAGCAGGACCGGGGGGGCCTACAATGAGCAGTTCTTC. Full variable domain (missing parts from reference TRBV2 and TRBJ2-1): EPEVTQTPSHQVTQMGQEVILRCVPISNHLYFYWYRQILGQKVEFLVSFYNNEISEKSEIFDDQFSVERPDGSNFTLKIRSTKLEDSAMYFCASRTGGAYNEQFFGPGTRLTVL.

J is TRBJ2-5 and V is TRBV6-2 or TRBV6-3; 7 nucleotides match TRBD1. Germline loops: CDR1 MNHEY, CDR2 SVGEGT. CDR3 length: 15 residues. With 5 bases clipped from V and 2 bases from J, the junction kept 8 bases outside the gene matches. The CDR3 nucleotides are TGTGCCAGCAGTCAGGGACAGCTTACACAAGAGACCCAGTACTTC. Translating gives CASSQGQLTQETQYF.